This section outlines one TCR beta chain sequence together with its context. The antigen remains unidentified. The sample has other DNA sequences that encode this CDR3 too. This record belongs to a study of T cell responses to AZD1222 COVID-19 vaccine. Only in-frame clones appear in the TCRdb table, and some are missing; sequencing was by immunoSEQ multiplex PCR. The sample consists of 95,000 to 150,000 clones, approximately 90% of them appearing once. There are 13 residues in the CDR3. Germline CDR1 is KGHSH and CDR2 is LQKENI. Trimming pared 3 bases from V and 7 bases from J, leaving 9 bases between. Findings and caveats of the study: The donor cohort was predominantly white British with a female majority, and clonal diversity may have been underestimated.

The genes are TRBV18 and TRBJ1-4; no clear D. This TCR came from an adult in good health. Sequences were derived from peripheral blood, sampled on day 0 of AZD1222 vaccination. CDR3 residues: CASSPGGGEKLFF. The DNA for the CDR3 is TGTGCCAGCTCACCCGGCGGAGGTGAAAAACTGTTTTTT.